The text below deals with one TCR beta chain. The TCRbeta library was prepared with unique molecular identifiers. TCRdb re-derived calls from the PCR reads in MiXCR, one entry per CDR3 protein. The repertoire holds 350,000 to 400,000 distinct CDR3 sequences, with around 21% as singletons. The germline V gene encodes CDR1 LGHNA and CDR2 YNFKEQ. Trimming shortened V by 0 bases and J by 0 bases, and 12 bases separated the two germline ends. The CDR3 is made up of 17 amino acids. This specimen comes from a study of T-cell reconstitution after alpha-beta-depleted transplantation in children. The TCR originated in a human donor who donated a stem cell graft to a child with acute myeloid leukemia. The sample was PBMCs from the stem cell graft donor, taken from the stem cell graft. The rearrangement uses TRBV4-2 and TRBJ2-1; D gene uncertain. The CDR3 DNA sequence: TGTGCCAGCAGCCAAGACCCCTTTGGCAGCTCCTACAATGAGCAGTTCTTC. Its translation: CASSQDPFGSSYNEQFF.